This TCR beta chain was documented in a study of blood T cells in healthy people across ages. Study-level findings and limits: Possibly confounding the expanded clonotype changes was the fact that donor CMV status was unknown.

The V gene's germline CDR1 is MNHEY and CDR2 SVGAGI. CDR3 length: 16 amino acids. The donors, aged about 6 to 90, were healthy Caucasians from Russia. Worth noting for this clonotype: The antigen is not known.

Through a sample-barcoded 5' primer and a J-beta primer mix, a second PCR was run for roughly 7 to 12 cycles. A tag from a template-switch adaptor with 12 random nucleotides marked each cDNA molecule. TCRdb reanalysed the 5' RACE reads using MiXCR and keeps one entry per CDR3 protein. The profile shows about 1,500,000 distinct CDR3 sequences, approximately 38% of them singletons. Sequencing input: blood. This rearrangement joins TRBV6-5 to TRBJ2-1; TRBD1 aligns across 7 bases. The J call may be wrong; the DNA end is better matched by TRBJ2-7. This clonotype was obtained from a woman aged 18-30 years in good health. CDR3 nucleotide sequence: TGTGCCAGCAGTTACTCCACGACAGGGCCCTACAATGAGCAGTACTTC. This codes for CASSYSTTGPYNEQYF.